Shown below are 17 T cell receptor beta chains from a single sample sequenced in a study of technical replicates of blood from several donors. The data were produced by immunoSEQ multiplex PCR, yet TCRdb's version contains in-frame clones alone and is incomplete. The table shows more than 65,000 clones, with around 97% occurring only once. The specimen sequenced was T cells isolated from PBMCs. These receptors were collected from a human donor in good health.

The V call is TRBV15, the J call TRBJ2-5; D call uncertain. The germline V gene encodes CDR1 LNHNV and CDR2 YYDKDF (reference sequence). V was shortened by 4 bases and J by 2 bases, with 8 bases between the two germline ends. The CDR3 contains 13 residues. The CDR3 here is CATSTRRQETQYF. CDR3 nucleotides: TGTGCCACCAGCACTAGACGACAAGAGACCCAGTACTTC.

The rearrangement uses TRBV6-1 and TRBJ2-1, with 13 positions matching TRBD2. Germline V lookup: CDR1 MNHNS, CDR2 SASEGT. The CDR3 covers 15 residues. Trimming at V came to 5 bases and at J to 8 bases, leaving 6 bases not matched to a gene. DNA of the CDR3: TGTGCCAGCAGTAAACTAGCGGGAGGGCCGCATGAGCAGTTCTTC. Its translation: CASSKLAGGPHEQFF.

This chain links TRBV7-2 with TRBJ2-7; D is unclear. CDR1 and CDR2 from the germline V gene are SGHTA and FQGNSA. V was pared by 3 bases and J by 3 bases, with 3 bases between. The CDR3 is made up of 11 amino acids. The CDR3 here is CASSFNYEQYF. DNA for the CDR3: TGTGCCAGCAGCTTTAACTACGAGCAGTACTTC.

The rearrangement uses TRBV6-5 and TRBJ1-1; D remains ambiguous. V lost 1 base, J lost 2 bases, and 11 bases lay in between. This CDR3 has 15 residues. CDR1 and CDR2 from the germline V gene are MNHEY and SVGAGI. CDR3 region: CASSYLPTGNTEAFF. The CDR3 nucleotides are TGTGCCAGCAGTTACTTGCCGACGGGAAACACTGAAGCTTTCTTT.

This chain connects TRBV30 to TRBJ1-6, with TRBD1 as a possible D gene (6 bases). This CDR3 region has 14 residues. The V gene's germline CDR1 is GTSNPN and CDR2 SVGIG (reference sequence). V lost 3 bases to trimming and J lost 7 bases, with 13 bases between them. The CDR3 DNA follows: TGTGCCTGGAGGGGCACAGGGATGAATTCACCCCTCCACTTT. Translation: CAWRGTGMNSPLHF.

This clone was detected once. The chain has TRBV7-2 and TRBJ1-3; D possibly corresponds to TRBD1 (5 bases). Germline V gives CDR1 SGHTA, CDR2 FQGNSA. Trimming removed 4 bases from V and 0 bases from J, with 16 bases in between. The CDR3 is 17 amino acids. CDR3 in amino acids: CASSSRPDSFSGNTIYF. The CDR3, as DNA: TGTGCCAGCAGCTCCAGACCCGACAGTTTCTCTGGAAACACCATATATTTT.

The chain combines TRBV27 with TRBJ1-5; D is unclear. The germline CDR1 and CDR2 sequences are MNHEY and SMNVEV (reference sequence). The CDR3 loop spans 14 amino acids. The V and J ends lost 3 bases and 5 bases respectively, with 11 bases between them. The DNA for the CDR3 is TGTGCCAGCAGTTTCGCCGCCTTAGATCAGCCCCAGCATTTT. This gives the protein CASSFAALDQPQHF.

The chain combines TRBV4-2 with TRBJ2-3; the match to TRBD2 covers 9 bases. This CDR3 region has 15 residues. CDR1 LGHNA and CDR2 YNFKEQ come from the germline V gene. V trimming: 2 bases; J trimming: 2 bases; junction bases outside the gene matches: 2. The CDR3, as DNA: TGTGCCAGCAGCCAATTAGCGGGGGACACAGATACGCAGTATTTT. Its protein product is CASSQLAGDTDTQYF.

The chain is built from TRBV10-3 and TRBJ2-7; TRBD1 aligns across 10 bases. The CDR3 is 15 amino acids. Looked up from germline, CDR1 is ENHRY and CDR2 is SYGVKD. Trimming cost V 6 bases and J 6 bases; bases outside gene matches: 11. CDR3 sequence (DNA): TGTGCCATCAGCACATCCGGGGACAGGGGCTCCGAGCAGTACTTC. It translates to CAISTSGDRGSEQYF.

This sequence joins TRBV5-6 and TRBJ1-1, with a weak D call TRBD1 (6 bases). In germline, CDR1 is SGHDT, CDR2 YYEEEE. The length of the CDR3 is 12 residues. Trimming shortened V by 2 bases and J by 7 bases, and 9 bases separated the two germline ends. The CDR3 nucleotides are TGTGCCAGCAGCTTTTTGGACAGTGAAGCTTTCTTT. Translating it yields CASSFLDSEAFF.

The chain recombines TRBV10-2 with TRBJ1-5, with D possibly being TRBD1 (5 bases). The ends were cut back, 0 bases at V and 6 bases at J, with 9 bases in the middle. This CDR3 has 14 amino acids. Germline V lookup: CDR1 WSHSY, CDR2 SAAADI. The CDR3 DNA follows: TGCGCCAGCAGTGAGTCCGGGGGTATTCAGCCCCAGCATTTT. Protein sequence: CASSESGGIQPQHF.

This chain uses TRBV4-2 with TRBJ2-7; 10 bases fit TRBD1. The CDR3 totals 15 residues. Germline loops: CDR1 LGHNA, CDR2 YNFKEQ. The ends lost 1 base at V and 5 bases at J; junction bases unmatched: 5. CDR3 protein: CASSQVRDRGDEQYF. The CDR3 DNA is TGTGCCAGCAGCCAAGTTAGGGACAGGGGTGACGAGCAGTACTTC.

This chain uses TRBV25-1 with TRBJ1-1; TRBD1 aligns across 8 bases. After removal of 4 bases from V and 1 base from J, the junction contained 5 bases not matched to a gene. The CDR3 consists of 15 residues. CDR1 is MGHDK, CDR2 SYGVNS, per germline. CDR3 nucleotide sequence: TGTGCCAGCAGTGCGACAGGGGCCGGGAACACTGAAGCTTTCTTT. As protein: CASSATGAGNTEAFF.

The chain employs TRBV10-3 and TRBJ1-3, with TRBD1 identical over 9 bases. Unmatched junction bases numbered 3, after V lost 4 bases and J lost 8 bases. The CDR3 length is 13 residues. Germline values: CDR1 ENHRY, CDR2 SYGVKD. CDR3 amino acids: CAISGTGADTIYF. The CDR3 region has the DNA TGTGCCATCAGTGGGACAGGGGCGGACACCATATATTTT.

About this clone itself: The same CDR3 can be traced to other DNA sequences in this sample. The chain combines TRBV5-1 with TRBJ2-3, with 10 bases aligning to TRBD2. This CDR3 contains 17 residues. Germline CDR1 and CDR2: SGHRS and YFSETQ. Unmatched junction bases numbered 9, after V lost 3 bases and J lost 2 bases. The CDR3: CASSSAMTSGPTDTQYF. The CDR3 DNA reads TGCGCCAGCAGCTCCGCGATGACTAGCGGGCCCACAGATACGCAGTATTTT.

The genes are TRBV9 and TRBJ1-1, with D possibly being TRBD1 (5 bases). Germline lookup yields CDR1 SGDLS and CDR2 YYNGEE. This CDR3 spans 17 amino acids. Trimming cost V 2 bases and J 0 bases, with 17 bases left between them. The CDR3 spells CASSVTASPQLNTEAFF. The CDR3 DNA reads as TGTGCCAGCAGCGTGACAGCCAGCCCCCAACTGAACACTGAAGCTTTCTTT.

The sample holds one count of this clone. This chain uses TRBV10-2 with TRBJ1-1, with D maybe TRBD1 (5 bases). The ends were cut back, 8 bases at V and 5 bases at J, with 15 bases in the middle. This CDR3 region has 13 residues. Germline V gives CDR1 WSHSY, CDR2 SAAADI. This CDR3 is CASVRYPGTEAFF. In nucleotides, the CDR3 is TGCGCCAGCGTTAGGTACCCAGGGACTGAAGCTTTCTTT.